A single sample is the source of the 2 T cell receptor beta chains below, sequenced in a study of metastatic and nonmetastatic thyroid tumors. There were no patients who had received any treatment before thyroid surgery. TCRdb reanalyzed the PCR reads with MiXCR. The sample lists about 30,000 clones, 25% occurring once. The sequencing sample was made of blood. These receptors were taken from a female donor with papillary thyroid cancer or a benign thyroid nodule (not recorded which). Some clones in this sample may be carry-over from other donors' samples.

On this clone: In this CDR3 the conserved last residue, phenylalanine or tryptophan, is missing, so a read error is likely. The rearrangement links TRBV6-1 to TRBJ2-2, with TRBD2 matching 8 bases. The CDR3 extends over 16 amino acids. Germline CDR1 and CDR2: MNHNS and SASEGT. CDR3 in amino acids: CDSSVTSGANTVELFC. DNA for the CDR3: TGTGACAGCAGTGTAACTAGCGGAGCAAACACCGTGGAGCTGTTTTGT.

This clone was seen at least ten times. The chain uses TRBV4-1 and TRBJ2-7, with D perhaps TRBD1 (9 bases). V lost 5 bases to trimming and J lost 3 bases, with 23 bases between them. Germline lookup yields CDR1 MGHRA and CDR2 YSYEKL. The CDR3 is 17 residues long. The CDR3 protein is CASSKRETGTGYYEQYF. The CDR3 nucleotides are TGCGCCAGCAGCAAGCGGGAGACCGGGACAGGGTACTACGAGCAGTACTTC.